The 15 T cell receptor beta chains below all came from one sample that was sequenced in a study of T cell repertoires in cytomegalovirus infection. Each CDR3 protein gets one entry after TCRdb re-called the reads with MiXCR. The profile shows 700,000 to 950,000 distinct CDR3 sequences, about 33% of them singletons. No cognate antigen is known for these TCRs. The sample here was cultured CD8+ T cells from PBMCs, taken from culture after CMV antigen stimulation. Receptors were obtained from a human donor in good health (CMV status not recorded). Some clones in this sample may be carry-over from other donors' samples.

This clonotype was observed a single time. This sequence may be a read error, since a much larger clone differs from it by one base. In this CDR3 the conserved last residue, phenylalanine or tryptophan, is missing, so a read error is likely. The chain employs TRBV7-6 and TRBJ1-3; D call uncertain. Between the trimmed V and J ends, which lost 1 base and 0 bases, there was a span of 7 bases. From germline, CDR1 is SGHVS and CDR2 FNYEAQ. This CDR3 is built from 15 residues. As DNA, the CDR3 is TGTGCCAGCAGCTTAGGTGGGAGCTCTGGAAACACCATATATTTG. It is translated as CASSLGGSSGNTIYL.

This sequence joins TRBV27 and TRBJ2-3; 9 bases align to TRBD2. The CDR3 consists of 18 residues. Germline values: CDR1 MNHEY, CDR2 SMNVEV (reference sequence). Trimming at V came to 3 bases and at J to 3 bases, leaving 13 bases not matched to a gene. The CDR3 DNA is TGTGCCAGCAGTTTTATCGGGGGAGCGGGGGGCCCTACAGATACGCAGTATTTT. Encoded protein: CASSFIGGAGGPTDTQYF.

This clonotype was observed a few times. V usage is TRBV11-2 and J usage is TRBJ2-7; D unclear. Germline V lookup: CDR1 SGHAT, CDR2 FQNNGV. V lost 3 bases to trimming and J lost 7 bases, with 7 bases between them. The CDR3 contains 11 residues. The CDR3 sequence is CASSFTREQYV. The CDR3 DNA reads TGTGCCAGCAGCTTTACGCGGGAGCAGTACGTC.

In nucleotides, the CDR3 is TGTGCCAGCAGTCCCCAGACAGGGGAAAGTCTCGGAAGCTACACCTTC. This codes for CASSPQTGESLGSYTF. The chain carries TRBV12-3 or TRBV12-4 and TRBJ1-2; the match to TRBD1 covers 8 bases. The J segment lost 9 bases and the V segment lost 5 bases, leaving 17 bases of the junction unmatched. CDR3 size: 16 residues.

The chain joins TRBV5-4 to TRBJ2-7; D perhaps matches TRBD2 (6 bases). Trimming stripped 8 bases from V and 6 bases from J, with 12 bases between. In germline, CDR1 is SGHNT, CDR2 YYREEE (reference sequence). This CDR3 spans 11 amino acids. The CDR3 DNA is TGTGCCAGTATACGGGGGAGCGAGCAGTACTTC. Its translation: CASIRGSEQYF. Full variable domain (remainder filled in from reference TRBV5-4 and TRBJ2-7): ETGVTQSPTHLIKTRGQQVTLRCSSQSGHNTVSWYQQALGQGPQFIFQYYREEENGRGNFPPRFSGLQFPNYSSELNVNALELDDSALYLCASIRGSEQYFGPGTRLTVT.

This clonotype was observed many times. The chain employs TRBV7-6 and TRBJ1-5, with 9 bases that match TRBD1. The CDR3 length is 17 residues. Germline lookup yields CDR1 SGHVS and CDR2 FNYEAQ. After removal of 5 bases from V and 2 bases from J, the junction contained 10 bases not matched to a gene. CDR3 DNA sequence: TGTGCCAGCAGCATTGGACCGGGACAGGGAGGCAATCAGCCCCAGCATTTT. Its translation is CASSIGPGQGGNQPQHF.

The table lists this clonotype with a few counts. This chain's CDR3 is CASSYWGGVETQYF. The DNA for the CDR3 is TGTGCCAGCAGTTACTGGGGGGGCGTGGAGACCCAGTACTTC. The chain carries TRBV6-5 and TRBJ2-5, with a weak D call TRBD2 (7 bases). V lost 1 base and J 5 bases, leaving 11 bases between the germline ends. The CDR3 has 14 residues. The germline CDR1 and CDR2 sequences are MNHEY and SVGAGI.

This rearrangement joins TRBV29-1 to TRBJ2-2, with 9 bases aligning to TRBD1. The V and J ends lost 8 bases and 6 bases, in that order; junction bases with no gene match: 10. CDR3 length: 14 residues. Per germline, CDR1 SQVTM and CDR2 ANQGSEA. In nucleotides, the CDR3 is TGCAGCACCGCCGGGACAGGGTACCCCGGGGAGCTGTTTTTT. Amino acids: CSTAGTGYPGELFF.

The rearrangement links TRBV7-9 to TRBJ2-1; the D gene is possibly TRBD2 (5 bases). Germline lookup yields CDR1 SEHNR and CDR2 FQNEAQ (reference sequence). Trimming shortened V by 0 bases and J by 7 bases, and 10 bases separated the two germline ends. CDR3 length: 14 residues. CDR3 nucleotide sequence: TGTGCCAGCAGCTTAGCGGAGGTGTGGAATGAGCAGTTCTTC. Protein: CASSLAEVWNEQFF.

The chain joins TRBV7-9 to TRBJ1-2; weak D call: TRBD1 (5 bases). The germline V gene encodes CDR1 SEHNR and CDR2 FQNEAQ (reference sequence). This CDR3 is built from 16 residues. V lost 1 base and J 5 bases, leaving 17 bases between the germline ends. The DNA for the CDR3 is TGTGCCAGCAGCTTAGAGGTTCGGGGCGGAAAATATGGCTACACCTTC. Its protein is CASSLEVRGGKYGYTF.

This clonotype was counted between two and nine times. The CDR3 DNA reads as TGTGCCAGCATCCCCTCGACAGGGGGCGAGTTCCCCGTACAAGAGGAGCAGTTCTTC. It translates to CASIPSTGGEFPVQEEQFF. The chain uses TRBV7-6 and TRBJ2-1; 10 bases line up with TRBD1. Germline values: CDR1 SGHVS, CDR2 FNYEAQ. The CDR3 runs 19 residues. V trimming: 7 bases; J trimming: 10 bases; junction bases outside the gene matches: 25.

CDR3 in amino acids: CASSIAAGRQLEQYF. In DNA, the CDR3 is TGTGCCAGTAGTATAGCAGCCGGCAGACAACTCGAGCAGTACTTC. The chain is built from TRBV19 and TRBJ2-7; D is uncertain. This CDR3 spans 15 amino acids. Per the germline V gene, CDR1 is LNHDA and CDR2 is SQIVND (reference sequence). V was shortened by 1 base and J by 6 bases, with 16 bases between the two germline ends.

The V and J genes are TRBV20-1 and TRBJ1-1, with 8 bases lining up with TRBD1. Germline assignment: CDR1 DFQATT and CDR2 SNEGSKA (reference sequence). This CDR3 region has 12 residues. Unmatched junction bases numbered 5, after V lost 6 bases and J lost 5 bases. In nucleotides, the CDR3 is TGCAGTGCGAGGGACAGGCGAACTGAAGCTTTCTTT. Translation: CSARDRRTEAFF.

A few counts support this clonotype. The J gene is TRBJ2-7, the V gene TRBV19; TRBD1 matches 7 bases. The CDR3 extends over 15 amino acids. V lost 6 bases, J lost 7 bases, and 15 bases stayed unmatched. Germline values: CDR1 LNHDA, CDR2 SQIVND (reference sequence). Here the CDR3 DNA reads TGTGCCAGTAGCCCGGGTGGAGCGACAGGGTTTGAGCAGTACTTC. Translated: CASSPGGATGFEQYF.

The genes are TRBV27 and TRBJ1-2; D is perhaps TRBD1 (6 bases). This CDR3 comprises 14 residues. CDR1 and CDR2 (germline): MNHEY, SMNVEV (reference sequence). V was shortened by 6 bases and J by 4 bases, with 15 bases between the two germline ends. CDR3 coding DNA: TGTGCCAGCAGGATGGGGGGGCGCCCCTATGGCTACACCTTC. Its translation is CASRMGGRPYGYTF.